These T cell receptor beta chains were read from a single sample in a study of chemoradiotherapy in HPV16-positive cancers. Clones were sequenced by immunoSEQ multiplex PCR, and TCRdb holds only the in-frame ones, with some missing. This sample carries more than 20,000 clones, over 75% of them seen once, and the ten largest clones take 2% to 2.5%. The starting material was blood, obtained from a patient who underwent chemoradiotherapy. The receptor source for this set is a human donor with HPV-associated anogenital cancer. The CDR3 runs from the conserved cysteine through the conserved F or W. Each record gives: CDR3 protein, CDR3 DNA, V gene, CDR3 length, J gene, clone size, D gene. A D gene is named only where the DNA matches it firmly. Clone size is given for some rows only: seen once, a few or many times, or a class if the clone is expanded.

CDR3: CATSRVAGRPYEQYF
DNA: TGTGCCACCAGCAGAGTTGCAGGCCGACCTTACGAGCAGTACTTC
V: TRBV15
length: 15
J: TRBJ2-7
size: NA
D: NA

CDR3: CASRGVGSGNTIYF
DNA: TGTGCCAGCAGAGGGGTGGGCTCTGGAAACACCATATATTTT
V: TRBV28
length: 14
J: TRBJ1-3
size: NA
D: NA

CDR3: CASRPLAGGHNEQFF
DNA: TGTGCCAGTAGACCACTAGCGGGGGGCCACAATGAGCAGTTCTTC
V: TRBV19
length: 15
J: TRBJ2-1
size: NA
D: TRBD2

CDR3: CASSQELATSYEQYF
DNA: TGCGCCAGCAGCCAAGAACTAGCCACCTCGTACGAGCAGTACTTC
V: TRBV4-3
length: 15
J: TRBJ2-7
size: NA
D: NA

CDR3: CASSLGAGKSSYEQYF
DNA: TGCGCCAGCAGCTTAGGAGCGGGGAAAAGCTCCTACGAGCAGTACTTC
V: TRBV5-1
length: 16
J: TRBJ2-7
size: NA
D: TRBD2

CDR3: CASSPPEGPYEQYF
DNA: TGTGCCAGCAGCCCGCCTGAGGGGCCCTACGAGCAGTACTTC
V: TRBV6-5
length: 14
J: TRBJ2-7
size: NA
D: NA

CDR3: CASSFSGGRGFQYF
DNA: TGCGCCAGCAGCTTCAGCGGGGGGCGGGGTTTTCAGTACTTC
V: TRBV5-1
length: 14
J: TRBJ2-5
size: few
D: TRBD2

CDR3: CASSNILAGEQFF
DNA: TGTGCCAGTAGTAACATACTAGCGGGAGAGCAGTTCTTC
V: TRBV19
length: 13
J: TRBJ2-1
size: NA
D: TRBD2

CDR3: CASSGSSGDHEQYF
DNA: TGTGCCAGCAGCGGGTCTTCGGGGGACCACGAGCAGTACTTC
V: TRBV5-4
length: 14
J: TRBJ2-7
size: NA
D: NA

CDR3: CASSLGLRGYTF
DNA: TGTGCCAGCAGCCTGGGGCTCCGTGGCTACACCTTC
V: TRBV5-6
length: 12
J: TRBJ1-2
size: NA
D: NA

CDR3: CASSPSSSYNSPLHF
DNA: TGTGCCAGCAGTCCTTCCAGCTCCTATAATTCACCCCTCCACTTT
V: TRBV6-6
length: 15
J: TRBJ1-6
size: NA
D: NA

CDR3: CASSYSGESYEQYF
DNA: TGTGCCAGCAGTTACTCGGGGGAATCCTACGAGCAGTACTTC
V: TRBV6-5
length: 14
J: TRBJ2-7
size: NA
D: NA

CDR3: CASSPPDRNTGELFF
DNA: TGTGCCAGCAGCCCTCCGGACAGGAACACCGGGGAGCTGTTTTTT
V: TRBV7-2
length: 15
J: TRBJ2-2
size: NA
D: NA

CDR3: CASSTTTYGDSENEQFF
DNA: TGTGCCAGCAGCACTACAACTTACGGGGACAGCGAGAATGAGCAGTTCTTC
V: TRBV7-3
length: 17
J: TRBJ2-1
size: NA
D: TRBD1

CDR3: CASSQTYIGEAYEQYF
DNA: TGCGCCAGCAGTCAAACCTATATAGGGGAGGCCTACGAGCAGTACTTC
V: TRBV23-1
length: 16
J: TRBJ2-7
size: NA
D: NA

CDR3: CASSFSGGVSEQYF
DNA: TGTGCCAGCAGCTTTAGCGGGGGGGTCTCCGAGCAGTACTTC
V: TRBV7-2
length: 14
J: TRBJ2-7
size: NA
D: TRBD2

CDR3: CATRKEVTGANVLTF
DNA: TGTGCCACCAGGAAGGAGGTCACTGGGGCCAACGTCCTGACTTTC
V: TRBV15
length: 15
J: TRBJ2-6
size: once
D: NA

CDR3: CASSTHGSGNTIYF
DNA: TGTGCCAGCAGCACGCACGGGTCTGGAAACACCATATATTTT
V: TRBV5-4
length: 14
J: TRBJ1-3
size: NA
D: NA

CDR3: CASSLAGGAETQYF
DNA: TGTGCCAGCAGCTTAGCCGGGGGGGCAGAGACCCAGTACTTC
V: TRBV7-2
length: 14
J: TRBJ2-5
size: NA
D: TRBD2

CDR3: CASNRGQNTDTQYF
DNA: TGTGCCAGCAACAGGGGGCAAAACACAGATACGCAGTATTTT
V: TRBV5-6
length: 14
J: TRBJ2-3
size: NA
D: TRBD1

CDR3: CASSLGRTRTDTQYF
DNA: TGTGCCAGCAGTTTAGGACGAACGCGAACAGATACGCAGTATTTT
V: TRBV27
length: 15
J: TRBJ2-3
size: once
D: NA

CDR3: CASSLSRGASNGYTF
DNA: TGTGCCAGCAGCTTAAGCAGGGGCGCTTCTAATGGCTACACCTTC
V: TRBV7-8
length: 15
J: TRBJ1-2
size: NA
D: NA

CDR3: CASSAGTISNQPQHF
DNA: TGTGCCAGCAGTGCCGGGACAATAAGCAATCAGCCCCAGCATTTT
V: TRBV7-2
length: 15
J: TRBJ1-5
size: NA
D: NA